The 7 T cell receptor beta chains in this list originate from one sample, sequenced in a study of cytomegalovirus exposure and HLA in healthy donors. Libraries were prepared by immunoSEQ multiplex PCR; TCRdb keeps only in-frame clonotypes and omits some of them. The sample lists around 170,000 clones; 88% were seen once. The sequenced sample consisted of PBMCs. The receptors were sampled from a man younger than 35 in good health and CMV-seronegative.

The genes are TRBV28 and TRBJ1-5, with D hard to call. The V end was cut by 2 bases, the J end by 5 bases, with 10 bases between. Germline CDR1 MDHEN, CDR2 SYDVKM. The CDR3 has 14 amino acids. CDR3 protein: CASSLTGSHQPQHF. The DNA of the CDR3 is TGTGCCAGCAGTTTAACCGGGAGCCATCAGCCCCAGCATTTT.

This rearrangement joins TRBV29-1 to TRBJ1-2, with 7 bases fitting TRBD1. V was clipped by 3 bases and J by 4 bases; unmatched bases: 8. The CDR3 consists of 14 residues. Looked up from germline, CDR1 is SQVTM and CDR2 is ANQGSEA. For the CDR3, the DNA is TGCAGCGTTGACCCGGGCAGGGGGGCCTATGGCTACACCTTC. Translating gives CSVDPGRGAYGYTF.

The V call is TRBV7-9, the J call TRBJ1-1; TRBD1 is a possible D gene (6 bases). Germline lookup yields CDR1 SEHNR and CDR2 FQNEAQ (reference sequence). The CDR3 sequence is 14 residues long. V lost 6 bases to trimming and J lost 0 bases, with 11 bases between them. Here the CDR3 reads CASRQGLMNTEAFF. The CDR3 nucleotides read TGTGCCAGCAGACAGGGTTTAATGAACACTGAAGCTTTCTTT.

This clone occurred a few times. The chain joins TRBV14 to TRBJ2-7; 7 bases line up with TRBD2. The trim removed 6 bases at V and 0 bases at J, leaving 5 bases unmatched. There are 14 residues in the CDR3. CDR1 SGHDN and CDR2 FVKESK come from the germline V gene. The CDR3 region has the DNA TGTGCCAGCAGACCGAGGACTAGCTCCTACGAGCAGTACTTC. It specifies CASRPRTSSYEQYF.

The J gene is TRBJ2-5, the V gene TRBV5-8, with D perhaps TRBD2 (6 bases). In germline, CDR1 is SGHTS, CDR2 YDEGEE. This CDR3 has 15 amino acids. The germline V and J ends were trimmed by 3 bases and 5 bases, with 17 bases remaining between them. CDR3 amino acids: CASSSGTGLRETQYF. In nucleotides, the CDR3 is TGTGCCAGCAGCTCCGGGACTGGACTACGGGAGACCCAGTACTTC.

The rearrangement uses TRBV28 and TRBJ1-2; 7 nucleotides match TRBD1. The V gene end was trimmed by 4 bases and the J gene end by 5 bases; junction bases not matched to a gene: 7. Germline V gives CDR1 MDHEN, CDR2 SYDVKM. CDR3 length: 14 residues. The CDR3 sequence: CASSSGQASYGYTF. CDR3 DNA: TGTGCCAGCAGTTCTGGACAGGCCTCTTATGGCTACACCTTC.

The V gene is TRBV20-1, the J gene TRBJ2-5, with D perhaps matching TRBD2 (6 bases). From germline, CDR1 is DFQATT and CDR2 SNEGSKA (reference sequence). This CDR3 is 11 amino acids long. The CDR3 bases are TGCAGCCAGACTAGAGGGGAGACCCAGTACTTC. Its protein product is CSQTRGETQYF.